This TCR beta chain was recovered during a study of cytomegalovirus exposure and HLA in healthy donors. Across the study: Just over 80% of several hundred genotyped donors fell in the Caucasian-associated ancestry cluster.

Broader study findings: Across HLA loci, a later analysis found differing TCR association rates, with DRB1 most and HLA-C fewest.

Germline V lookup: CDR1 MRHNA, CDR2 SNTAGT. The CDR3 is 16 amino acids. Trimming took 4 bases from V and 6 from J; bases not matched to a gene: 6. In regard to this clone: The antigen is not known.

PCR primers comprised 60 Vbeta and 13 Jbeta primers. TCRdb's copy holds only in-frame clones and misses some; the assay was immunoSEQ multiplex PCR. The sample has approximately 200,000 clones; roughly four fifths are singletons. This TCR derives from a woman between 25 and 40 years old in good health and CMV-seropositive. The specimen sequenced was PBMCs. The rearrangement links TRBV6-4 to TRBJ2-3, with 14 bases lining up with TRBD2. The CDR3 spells CASSAGLAGGGDTQYF. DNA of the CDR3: TGTGCCAGCAGTGCCGGACTAGCGGGAGGAGGCGATACGCAGTATTTT.